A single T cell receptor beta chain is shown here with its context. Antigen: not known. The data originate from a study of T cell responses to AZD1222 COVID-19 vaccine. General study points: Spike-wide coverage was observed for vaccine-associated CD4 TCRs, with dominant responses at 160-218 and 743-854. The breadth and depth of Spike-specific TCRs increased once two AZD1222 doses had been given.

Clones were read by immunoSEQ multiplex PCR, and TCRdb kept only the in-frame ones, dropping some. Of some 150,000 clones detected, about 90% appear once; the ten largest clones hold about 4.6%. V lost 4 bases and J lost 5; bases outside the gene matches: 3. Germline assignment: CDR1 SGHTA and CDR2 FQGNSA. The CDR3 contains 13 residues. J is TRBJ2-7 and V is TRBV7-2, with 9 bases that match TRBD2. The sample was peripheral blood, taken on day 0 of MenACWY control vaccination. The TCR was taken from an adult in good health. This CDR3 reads CASSSLAGDEQYF. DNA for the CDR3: TGTGCCAGCAGCTCCTTAGCGGGAGACGAGCAGTACTTC.